This T cell receptor (beta chain) stems from a study of blood T cells in healthy people across ages. Next came a second PCR, run for roughly 6 to 11 cycles, which used a sample-barcoded 5' primer along with a J-beta primer mix. TCRdb analysed the 5' RACE reads with MiXCR anew, one entry per CDR3 protein. This table has 1.5 million to 2 million distinct CDR3 sequences, 35% to 50% appearing once. Study results and limitations: Per million T cells, the diversity of TCR beta decreased roughly linearly as age advanced. TCR beta diversity tracked closely with naive T cell percentage.

The CDR3 loop spans 17 amino acids. Trimming pared 2 bases from V and 7 bases from J, leaving 23 bases between. Germline V gives CDR1 SGHTA, CDR2 FQGTGA. Per individual sample, total RNA of at least 5 micrograms was extracted. Points on this clonotype: The antigen remains unidentified.

The receptor was isolated from a human donor in good health. Sequencing was performed on blood. The chain is built from TRBV7-3 and TRBJ1-1; D not resolved. The CDR3 nucleotides are TGTGCCAGCAGCTTAGCCCCTTCGATGAGGTATGGAATTGAAGCTTTCTTT. Its translation: CASSLAPSMRYGIEAFF. Looking up the rest from reference TRBV7-3 and TRBJ1-1 gives the full variable domain: GAGVSQTPSNKVTEKGKYVELRCDPISGHTALYWYRQSLGQGPEFLIYFQGTGAADDSGLPNDRFFAVRPEGSVSTLKIQRTERGDSAVYLCASSLAPSMRYGIEAFFGQGTRLTVV.